The 10 T cell receptor beta chains listed next were all sequenced from one sample in a study of OX40 agonist ivuxolimab in advanced cancers. Library generation was performed with the immunoSEQ multiplex PCR assay. TCRdb obtained this table from immuneACCESS and retained in-frame rearrangements with V and J assigned. These tables miss some clones; where compared with another copy, unresolved V genes account for less than half of the shortfall, and the remainder is unexplained. The sample contains over 100,000 clones, more than 80% of them found a single time. The biggest ten clones account for 0.55% of the sample. The sample here was CD4+ or CD8+ T cells sorted from blood, taken in a trial of the OX40 agonist ivuxolimab. These receptors were collected from an adult with an advanced solid tumor such as melanoma, head and neck, liver or kidney cancer.

The chain links TRBV27 to TRBJ2-5; perhaps D is TRBD1 or TRBD2 (5 bases each). The V and J ends lost 5 bases and 2 bases respectively, with 21 bases between them. Germline CDR1 MNHEY, CDR2 SMNVEV (reference sequence). This CDR3 comprises 17 residues. The CDR3 spells CASSPDRGRIGQETQYF. CDR3 nucleotides: TGTGCCAGCAGTCCCGACAGAGGGAGAATTGGACAAGAGACCCAGTACTTC.

The CDR3 DNA sequence: TGTGCCAGCAGCTTACCTCCGGGGGGCAATGAGCAGTTCTTC. Encoded protein: CASSLPPGGNEQFF. The chain uses TRBV7-2 and TRBJ2-1, with TRBD2 identical over 7 bases. V dropped 2 bases and J dropped 6; count of bases not matched to a gene: 4. Germline V CDR1 and CDR2: SGHTA, FQGNSA. The CDR3 totals 14 residues.

The genes are TRBV11-2 and TRBJ2-7, with 7 bases aligning to TRBD2. From germline, CDR1 is SGHAT and CDR2 FQNNGV. The CDR3 has 15 amino acids. The V segment lost 1 base and the J segment 0 bases; nucleotides outside the gene matches: 3. The CDR3 sequence: CASSLGEGSSYEQYF. The CDR3, as DNA: TGTGCCAGCAGCTTAGGGGAGGGGAGCTCCTACGAGCAGTACTTC. The complete variable domain, with remaining parts taken from reference TRBV11-2 and TRBJ2-7, reads EAGVAQSPRYKIIEKRQSVAFWCNPISGHATLYWYQQILGQGPKLLIQFQNNGVVDDSQLPKDRFSAERLKGVDSTLKIQPAKLEDSAVYLCASSLGEGSSYEQYFGPGTRLTVT.

The count of this clone is one. V usage is TRBV28 and J usage is TRBJ1-5; no definite D call. Germline lookup yields CDR1 MDHEN and CDR2 SYDVKM. The V and J ends lost 5 bases and 0 bases respectively, with 11 bases between them. This CDR3 region has 15 residues. This chain's CDR3 is CASSPGLDSNQPQHF. CDR3 in DNA: TGTGCCAGCAGTCCCGGACTAGATAGCAATCAGCCCCAGCATTTT. Filled out from reference TRBV28 and TRBJ1-5, the complete variable domain reads DVKVTQSSRYLVKRTGEKVFLECVQDMDHENMFWYRQDPGLGLRLIYFSYDVKMKEKGDIPEGYSVSREKKERFSLILESASTNQTSMYLCASSPGLDSNQPQHFGDGTRLSIL.

The rearrangement links TRBV30 to TRBJ2-3; tentative D call: TRBD1 (6 bases). Germline V gives CDR1 GTSNPN, CDR2 SVGIG (reference sequence). V was trimmed by 5 bases and J by 7 bases, leaving 19 bases between them. The CDR3 loop spans 14 amino acids. DNA of the CDR3: TGTGCCTGGGCCGGGACACCCCCAGGCAATACGCAGTATTTT. Encoded protein: CAWAGTPPGNTQYF.

The chain is built from TRBV6-1 and TRBJ2-4; D not resolved. Trimming stripped 2 bases from V and 5 bases from J, with 4 bases between. Germline lookup yields CDR1 MNHNS and CDR2 SASEGT. The CDR3 contains 12 residues. The CDR3 protein is CASSEMENIQYF. The DNA of the CDR3 is TGTGCCAGCAGTGAAATGGAAAACATTCAGTACTTC.

V and J are TRBV28 and TRBJ2-7; perhaps TRBD2 as D (6 bases). Germline lookup yields CDR1 MDHEN and CDR2 SYDVKM. V shed 4 bases and J shed 9 bases, with 10 bases lying between them. There are 11 residues in the CDR3. The CDR3 loop reads CASSSGTWQYF. The CDR3 coding sequence is TGTGCCAGCAGTTCCGGGACTTGGCAGTACTTC.

The chain combines TRBV7-2 with TRBJ2-7, with 10 bases identical to TRBD2. CDR1 and CDR2 (germline): SGHTA, FQGNSA. This CDR3 is 15 amino acids long. V trimming: 6 bases; J trimming: 7 bases; junction bases outside the gene matches: 12. CDR3 nucleotides: TGTGCCAGCAGACAAAATAGCGGGGGGAGGGATGAGCAGTACTTC. It codes for CASRQNSGGRDEQYF.

This rearrangement joins TRBV27 to TRBJ2-5, with TRBD2 as a possible D gene (5 bases). CDR1 and CDR2 from the germline V gene are MNHEY and SMNVEV (reference sequence). Trimming cost V 4 bases and J 4 bases, with 13 bases left between them. The CDR3 length is 14 residues. The CDR3 DNA reads as TGTGCCAGCAGTTCCAGGCACGGAGGAGAGACCCAGTACTTC. Translation gives CASSSRHGGETQYF.

This clone was picked up one time. The chain employs TRBV18 and TRBJ1-4, with a possible D match to TRBD1 (5 bases). The germline gives CDR1 KGHSH, CDR2 LQKENI. This CDR3 is 15 amino acids long. With 2 bases removed from V and 10 bases from J, the gap between germline ends came to 17 bases. CDR3 DNA: TGTGCCAGCTCACCAAAGGGGCAGGGCGTAGGAAAACTGTTTTTT. Translating it yields CASSPKGQGVGKLFF.